The T cell receptor beta chain under discussion was sequenced for a study of Graves' ophthalmopathy and Graves' hyperthyroidism. Pregnant or lactating patients and those with other autoimmune diseases or uncontrolled infections were excluded. A volume of approximately 9.2 ml of fresh peripheral blood supplied the PBMCs. This clonotype showed up just a few times. Its antigen is unknown. The study, taken as a whole, reports: It was with roughly 70% sensitivity and under 85% specificity that the model predicted ophthalmopathy progression. Thyroid clonotypes that were expanded above 0.001 frequency mostly also appeared in blood.

V lost 6 bases and J 7 bases, leaving 24 bases between the germline ends. This CDR3 contains 16 residues. Beta-chain TCR CDR3 regions were amplified from RNA transcripts. The workflow started with a first-round RT-PCR run with HTBI primers and then moved on to a second-round multiplex PCR. TCRdb independently ran MiXCR on the multiplex PCR reads; one entry per CDR3 protein. The sample holds some 750,000 distinct CDR3 sequences, 40% seen once. The specimen was peripheral blood. J is TRBJ1-1 and V is TRBV12-3 or TRBV12-4; tentative D call: TRBD1 (5 bases). The receptor comes from an adult man with Graves' ophthalmopathy. The CDR3 loop reads CASRILGRQGFGEAFF. The CDR3 coding sequence is TGTGCCAGCAGGATCCTAGGGAGGCAGGGTTTCGGTGAAGCTTTCTTT.